The following is a TCR beta chain sequence with its context. The data were obtained in a study of blood T cell repertoires in COVID-19. Study at large: COVID-19 samples, acute and convalescent, were from the United States, Italy and Spain.

TCRdb keeps only in-frame clones here, not all; method: immunoSEQ multiplex PCR. This table has about 140,000 clones, 76% appearing once. The sequenced sample was peripheral blood. This receptor was taken from a woman of 80 years or more with active or convalescent COVID-19.

CDR3 nucleotides: TGCGCCAGCAGTGAGTCAGGGGGCGGTTTCCACGAGCAGTACTTC. This sequence encodes CASSESGGGFHEQYF. V gene TRBV10-2 combines with J gene TRBJ2-7; 7 bases are shared with TRBD1. CDR3 length: 15 residues. V gave up 0 bases and J gave up 5 bases; unmatched junction bases: 7. CDR1 and CDR2 (germline): WSHSY, SAAADI.